Below, 3 T cell receptor beta chains from the same sample are listed, as sequenced in a study of blood T cell repertoires in COVID-19 (dated by TCRdb to 2020 to 2021). The library was prepared using the immunoSEQ multiplex PCR assay. Held by TCRdb, this immuneACCESS table contains in-frame sequences only and omits some clones. Under half of the omission traces to an unresolved V gene where checked; the cause of the rest is unknown. This sample comprises some 250,000 clones, roughly nine tenths of them detected only once. The ten most abundant clones make up more than 1% of the sample. The sequencing sample was made of PBMCs or T cells enriched from blood (not recorded which). These receptors all come from a human donor in a cohort exposed to, infected with or recovered from COVID-19 (not recorded which). The donor label of this sample is uncertain.

The V call is TRBV12-3 or TRBV12-4, the J call TRBJ1-1; D ambiguous. Trimming took off 6 bases at V and 5 bases at J, with 13 bases between the two ends. This CDR3 is 13 amino acids long. Here the CDR3 reads CASSGGPGTEAFF. The CDR3 DNA sequence: TGTGCCAGCAGCGGAGGGCCCGGGACTGAAGCTTTCTTT.

CDR3 in amino acids: CASSLGQYTEAFF. CDR3 in DNA: TGTGCCAGCAGTTTGGGGCAGTACACTGAAGCTTTCTTT. The chain carries TRBV12-3 or TRBV12-4 and TRBJ1-1; tentatively, D is TRBD1 (5 bases). Trimming took 3 bases from V and 3 from J, leaving 8 bases between them. The CDR3 has 13 residues.

This chain uses TRBV9 with TRBJ2-3; 9 nucleotides match TRBD1. The CDR3 covers 18 residues. V trimming: 4 bases; J trimming: 2 bases; junction bases outside the gene matches: 14. The germline gives CDR1 SGDLS, CDR2 YYNGEE. The CDR3 coding sequence is TGTGCCAGCAGCCCTTGGGGAGCCGGGACAGGGAACACAGATACGCAGTATTTT. Protein: CASSPWGAGTGNTDTQYF. Using reference TRBV9 and TRBJ2-3 for the parts outside the CDR3, the full variable domain is DSGVTQTPKHLITATGQRVTLRCSPRSGDLSVYWYQQSLDQGLQFLIQYYNGEERAKGNILERFSAQQFPDLHSELNLSSLELGDSALYFCASSPWGAGTGNTDTQYFGPGTRLTVL.